The 14 T cell receptor beta chains below all came from one sample that was sequenced in a study of shared clonotypes between healthy human individuals. The assay was immunoSEQ multiplex PCR, and TCRdb's table has in-frame clones only and misses some. The sample contains about 480,000 clones, 75% to 85% of which appear only once. Material for sequencing was PBMCs. The receptor source for this set is a woman between 40 and 50 years old in good health. Some clones in this sample may be carry-over from other donors' samples.

The chain carries TRBV13 and TRBJ2-3, with TRBD2 matching over 15 bases. In germline, CDR1 is PRHDT, CDR2 FYEKMQ (reference sequence). The CDR3 runs 18 residues. The J segment lost 1 base and the V segment lost 4 bases, leaving 6 bases of the junction unmatched. The CDR3 DNA reads TGTGCCAGCAGCTCCCGGACTAGCGGGAGGGGAGGCACAGATACGCAGTATTTT. It specifies CASSSRTSGRGGTDTQYF. Complete variable domain (other parts from reference TRBV13 and TRBJ2-3): AAGVIQSPRHLIKEKRETATLKCYPIPRHDTVYWYQQGPGQDPQFLISFYEKMQSDKGSIPDRFSAQQFSDYHSELNMSSLELGDSALYFCASSSRTSGRGGTDTQYFGPGTRLTVL.

This clone was picked up one time. This chain joins TRBV28 and TRBJ1-3; D unclear. Germline assignment: CDR1 MDHEN and CDR2 SYDVKM. CDR3 size: 16 residues. V dropped 4 bases and J dropped 4 bases, with 17 bases sitting between them. The CDR3 is CASSYLDGHGGNTIYF. The CDR3 region has the DNA TGTGCCAGCAGTTACCTAGACGGGCACGGGGGAAACACCATATATTTT.

The gene calls are TRBV30 and TRBJ2-2; 7 bases are a match to TRBD2. CDR1 and CDR2 from the germline V gene are GTSNPN and SVGIG (reference sequence). The CDR3 runs 14 residues. The V gene end was trimmed by 5 bases and the J gene end by 8 bases; junction bases not matched to a gene: 11. The CDR3 nucleotides read TGTGCCTGGGAGGTGTGGCGGGGGTCGGGGGAGCTGTTTTTT. As protein: CAWEVWRGSGELFF.

V usage is TRBV28 and J usage is TRBJ2-3; 8 bases are a match to TRBD2. Trimming cost V 6 bases and J 2 bases; bases outside gene matches: 13. Germline CDR1 MDHEN, CDR2 SYDVKM. The length of the CDR3 is 17 residues. CDR3 nucleotide sequence: TGTGCCAGCAGCCATTCAGGGGCGGGAGGTAACACAGATACGCAGTATTTT. Translating gives CASSHSGAGGNTDTQYF.

The genes are TRBV30 and TRBJ2-5; 7 nucleotides match TRBD1. The CDR3 is made up of 12 amino acids. The J segment lost 7 bases and the V segment lost 7 bases, leaving 9 bases of the junction unmatched. CDR1 GTSNPN and CDR2 SVGIG come from the germline V gene (reference sequence). In DNA form, the CDR3 reads TGTGCCTTACAGGGGAGAAAAGGGACCCAGTACTTC. Translating gives CALQGRKGTQYF.

This clone was recorded a few times. This rearrangement joins TRBV28 to TRBJ1-1, with D unclear. V was shortened by 4 bases and J by 5 bases, with 8 bases between the two germline ends. The CDR3 sequence is 12 residues long. CDR1 is MDHEN and CDR2 is SYDVKM in the germline V gene. CDR3 sequence reads: CASSSGRTEAFF. For the CDR3, the DNA is TGTGCCAGCAGTTCAGGAAGGACTGAAGCTTTCTTT.

The CDR3 nucleotides are TGTGCCAGCAGTTTAGCCAGGGGTCCCTACGAGCAGTACTTC. Amino acids: CASSLARGPYEQYF. The chain recombines TRBV6-5 with TRBJ2-7; tentative D call: TRBD1 (6 bases). Germline values: CDR1 MNHEY, CDR2 SVGAGI. The CDR3 loop spans 14 amino acids. V was clipped by 4 bases and J by 2 bases, with 12 bases between them.

The gene calls are TRBV10-3 and TRBJ2-7; D possibly matches TRBD1 or TRBD2 (5 bases each). V dropped 8 bases and J dropped 0 bases, with 14 bases sitting between them. The CDR3 is made up of 14 amino acids. Per the germline V gene, CDR1 is ENHRY and CDR2 is SYGVKD. CDR3 in amino acids: CAIAGGDLSYEQYF. The DNA for the CDR3 is TGTGCCATCGCTGGGGGAGACCTCTCCTACGAGCAGTACTTC.

V is TRBV19 and J is TRBJ2-1; 9 bases fit TRBD1. The trim removed 10 bases at V and 6 bases at J, leaving 7 bases unmatched. The CDR3 has 13 residues. Looked up from germline, CDR1 is LNHDA and CDR2 is SQIVND (reference sequence). CDR3: CATGTGSTNEQFF. The CDR3, as DNA: TGTGCCACCGGGACAGGGTCCACCAATGAGCAGTTCTTC.

This clone was observed many times. V and J are TRBV6-6 and TRBJ2-2; TRBD1 aligns across 8 bases. Unmatched junction bases numbered 4, after V lost 5 bases and J lost 5 bases. Germline values: CDR1 MNHNY, CDR2 SVGAGI (reference sequence). The CDR3 extends over 14 amino acids. The CDR3 reads CASSLRQGTGELFF. CDR3 DNA: TGTGCCAGCAGTCTAAGACAGGGGACCGGGGAGCTGTTTTTT.

Only a few counts were recorded for this clone. The chain combines TRBV5-1 with TRBJ2-1; D is unresolved. CDR1 and CDR2 from the germline V gene are SGHRS and YFSETQ. The CDR3 covers 12 residues. V lost 0 bases and J lost 7, with 5 bases in between. CDR3 bases: TGCGCCAGCAGCTTGGCGCGGAATGAGCAGTTCTTC. Its translation: CASSLARNEQFF.

This clone appeared a few times. The chain is built from TRBV19 and TRBJ2-2; 7 nucleotides align to TRBD1. The germline CDR1 and CDR2 sequences are LNHDA and SQIVND (reference sequence). This CDR3 spans 16 amino acids. The junction had 11 bases not matched to a gene; V was cut back by 6 bases and J by 4 bases. The CDR3 spells CASSPLDRKVTGELFF. CDR3 bases: TGTGCCAGTAGCCCACTGGACAGGAAAGTCACCGGGGAGCTGTTTTTT.

Worth noting for this clone: The same CDR3 is also encoded by other DNA sequences in this sample. The chain carries TRBV18 and TRBJ2-1, with a tentative D call TRBD2 (6 bases). V was trimmed by 3 bases and J by 4 bases, leaving 10 bases between them. The V gene's germline CDR1 is KGHSH and CDR2 LQKENI. The CDR3 is 14 residues long. The DNA of the CDR3 is TGTGCCAGCTCACCGAGCGGAGGGTACAATGAGCAGTTCTTC. Residues: CASSPSGGYNEQFF.

The rearrangement uses TRBV10-3 and TRBJ1-4; 10 bases agree with TRBD1. CDR3 length: 17 residues. Trimming at V came to 6 bases and at J to 2 bases, leaving 9 bases not matched to a gene. Germline CDR1 reads ENHRY; CDR2 reads SYGVKD. The CDR3 coding sequence is TGTGCCATCAGCGCGGGACAGGGGTCCGGGACTAATGAAAAACTGTTTTTT. It specifies CAISAGQGSGTNEKLFF.